Below are 30 T cell receptor beta chains sequenced from a single sample in a study of memory CD4+ T cells and cytomegalovirus serostatus. Clones were sequenced by immunoSEQ multiplex PCR, and TCRdb holds only the in-frame ones, with some missing. The sample lists 40,000 to 55,000 clones, 65% to 85% occurring once. The sort gate was single viable CD3+CD4+CD8-CD45RO+ cells for memory CD4+ T cells. The sample was memory CD4+ T cells from blood. All receptors derive from an adult in good health and CMV-seropositive.

J is TRBJ2-1 and V is TRBV4-3; D is tentatively TRBD1 or TRBD2 (6 bases each). Trimming took off 0 bases at V and 9 bases at J, with 15 bases between the two ends. The V gene's germline CDR1 is LGHNA and CDR2 YSLEER. The CDR3 covers 15 residues. CDR3 in amino acids: CASSQDTGVGGEQFF. The CDR3 region has the DNA TGCGCCAGCAGCCAAGATACGGGGGTAGGGGGTGAGCAGTTCTTC.

The chain employs TRBV7-8 and TRBJ2-7; D gene uncertain. Trimming removed 5 bases at V and 0 bases at J, with 14 bases between. The CDR3 is made up of 15 amino acids. Germline CDR1 is SGHVS and CDR2 is FQNEAQ. The CDR3 is CASSARTETSYEQYF. In nucleotides, the CDR3 is TGTGCCAGCAGCGCAAGGACGGAAACCTCCTACGAGCAGTACTTC.

This clone was observed a few times. The chain employs TRBV5-1 and TRBJ2-5, with 8 bases that match TRBD1. Germline CDR1 reads SGHRS; CDR2 reads YFSETQ. V shed 4 bases, J shed 4 bases, and the junction held 9 bases outside the gene matches. The CDR3 contains 15 residues. The CDR3 sequence is CASSRRTGGGETQYF. CDR3 coding DNA: TGCGCCAGCAGCCGTAGAACAGGGGGAGGAGAGACCCAGTACTTC.

V usage is TRBV5-4 and J usage is TRBJ2-3; 12 bases agree with TRBD2. V trimming: 5 bases; J trimming: 1 base; junction bases outside the gene matches: 8. The CDR3 consists of 17 residues. Germline assignment: CDR1 SGHNT and CDR2 YYREEE (reference sequence). The CDR3, as DNA: TGTGCCAGCAGTCCGACTAGCGGGGGTGGGGGCACAGATACGCAGTATTTT. It yields the protein CASSPTSGGGGTDTQYF.

The chain joins TRBV27 to TRBJ2-6; TRBD1 agrees at 8 bases. The CDR3 runs 17 residues. CDR1 and CDR2 from the germline V gene are MNHEY and SMNVEV (reference sequence). V dropped 5 bases and J dropped 4; count of bases not matched to a gene: 10. The CDR3 sequence: CASSPLQGASGANVLTF. CDR3 nucleotide sequence: TGTGCCAGCAGTCCGCTTCAGGGGGCATCCGGGGCCAACGTCCTGACTTTC.

V and J are TRBV10-1 and TRBJ2-1, with D perhaps TRBD2 (6 bases). V was shortened by 7 bases and J by 7 bases, with 11 bases between the two germline ends. Germline CDR1 WNHNN, CDR2 SYGVQD (reference sequence). The CDR3 extends over 12 amino acids. The CDR3 region has the DNA TGCGCCAGCAACTCGGGGGAAAATGAGCAGTTCTTC. Amino acids: CASNSGENEQFF.

The rearrangement joins TRBV5-6 to TRBJ2-5, with TRBD1 as a possible D gene (5 bases). The germline V and J ends were trimmed by 3 bases and 5 bases, with 11 bases remaining between them. The germline V gene encodes CDR1 SGHDT and CDR2 YYEEEE. The CDR3 has 13 residues. CDR3 in DNA: TGTGCCAGCAGCTCCAGGGCCGGGGAGACCCAGTACTTC. Translated, it gives CASSSRAGETQYF.

The chain employs TRBV6-1 and TRBJ2-5, with D hard to call. This CDR3 contains 10 residues. CDR1 is MNHNS, CDR2 SASEGT, per germline. V shed 4 bases and J shed 5 bases, with 2 bases lying between them. In DNA, the CDR3 is TGTGCCAGCAGTGCTGAGACCCAGTACTTC. This codes for CASSAETQYF.

This clone occurred once. The chain uses TRBV7-9 and TRBJ2-7, with TRBD1 matching 8 bases. The CDR3 is 14 amino acids. Per germline, CDR1 SEHNR and CDR2 FQNEAQ (reference sequence). V lost 5 bases to trimming and J lost 2 bases; unmatched junction nucleotides: 5. The CDR3 reads CASSEDREPYEQYF. The CDR3 region has the DNA TGTGCCAGCAGCGAGGACAGGGAACCCTACGAGCAGTACTTC.

This clone appeared once. The V call is TRBV14, the J call TRBJ1-5; D unclear. CDR1 is SGHDN, CDR2 FVKESK, per germline. Deletions cut 0 bases from V and 6 bases from J, with 6 bases between. This CDR3 contains 13 residues. For the CDR3, the DNA is TGTGCCAGCAGCCAAGAAGCGGGTCAGCCCCAGCATTTT. Translated, it gives CASSQEAGQPQHF.

This rearrangement joins TRBV7-6 to TRBJ2-7; 9 nucleotides agree with TRBD1. CDR3 length equals 15 residues. The V gene end was trimmed by 5 bases and the J gene end by 2 bases; junction bases not matched to a gene: 7. Germline CDR1 and CDR2: SGHVS and FNYEAQ. The CDR3 loop is CASSPPGTGTYEQYF. The CDR3 DNA reads as TGTGCCAGCAGCCCCCCGGGGACAGGGACCTACGAGCAGTACTTC. Based on the CDR3 plus reference TRBV7-6 and TRBJ2-7, the full variable domain is GAGVSQSPRYKVTKRGQDVALRCDPISGHVSLYWYRQALGQGPEFLTYFNYEAQQDKSGLPNDRFSAERPEGSISTLTIQRTEQRDSAMYRCASSPPGTGTYEQYFGPGTRLTVT.

This clone was observed a single time. V is TRBV7-3 and J is TRBJ2-3, with a tentative D call TRBD2 (6 bases). Trimming cost V 5 bases and J 0 bases, with 9 bases left between them. This CDR3 is built from 14 residues. Germline CDR1 SGHTA, CDR2 FQGTGA. The CDR3, as DNA: TGTGCCAGCAGCGATGGGACTAGCACAGATACGCAGTATTTT. Its protein product is CASSDGTSTDTQYF. Complete variable domain (other parts from reference TRBV7-3 and TRBJ2-3): GAGVSQTPSNKVTEKGKYVELRCDPISGHTALYWYRQSLGQGPEFLIYFQGTGAADDSGLPNDRFFAVRPEGSVSTLKIQRTERGDSAVYLCASSDGTSTDTQYFGPGTRLTVL.

The rearrangement joins TRBV5-4 to TRBJ2-1, with 8 bases identical to TRBD2. Germline CDR1 is SGHNT and CDR2 is YYREEE (reference sequence). Trimming removed 1 base from V and 7 bases from J; junction bases left unmatched: 7. The CDR3 is 15 amino acids. This CDR3 reads CASSLSGTRGNEQFF. In nucleotides, the CDR3 is TGTGCCAGCAGCTTGTCCGGGACTAGGGGTAATGAGCAGTTCTTC.

This chain links TRBV28 with TRBJ1-5; D uncertain. CDR3 length: 15 amino acids. Trimming pared 5 bases from V and 4 bases from J, leaving 15 bases between. Germline CDR1 MDHEN, CDR2 SYDVKM. The CDR3 nucleotides are TGTGCCAGCAGTCCAACCGGGTCTTCAAATCAGCCCCAGCATTTT. It specifies CASSPTGSSNQPQHF.

In this sample, this clone turned up a few times. V is TRBV19 and J is TRBJ1-1; TRBD1 matches 8 bases. Germline V gene lookup returns CDR1 LNHDA and CDR2 SQIVND (reference sequence). Losses at the gene ends were 4 bases for V and 4 bases for J; bases not matched to a gene: 5. The CDR3 totals 14 residues. The CDR3 DNA follows: TGTGCCAGTAGTAAACGGGACAGGAGCACTGAAGCTTTCTTT. Amino acid sequence: CASSKRDRSTEAFF.

V gene TRBV2 combines with J gene TRBJ1-4, with no clear D. The V and J ends lost 1 base and 3 bases respectively, with 9 bases between them. From germline, CDR1 is SNHLY and CDR2 FYNNEI. CDR3 length equals 15 residues. CDR3 protein: CASSEERPPNEKLFF. The CDR3 DNA sequence: TGTGCCAGCAGTGAAGAACGGCCTCCTAATGAAAAACTGTTTTTT.

The CDR3 protein is CASSQRTYGPGQLAFAQYF. The DNA of the CDR3 is TGTGCCAGCAGCCAAAGGACCTACGGTCCGGGGCAGTTGGCTTTTGCCCAGTACTTC. The chain has TRBV7-2 and TRBJ2-5; TRBD1 or TRBD2 may be the D gene (5 bases each). Trimming removed 5 bases from V and 9 bases from J, with 34 bases in between. Germline CDR1 and CDR2: SGHTA and FQGNSA. CDR3 length equals 19 residues. Supplemented by reference TRBV7-2 and TRBJ2-5, the full variable domain reads GAGVSQSPSNKVTEKGKDVELRCDPISGHTALYWYRQSLGQGLEFLIYFQGNSAPDKSGLPSDRFSAERTGGSVSTLTIQRTQQEDSAVYLCASSQRTYGPGQLAFAQYFGPGTRLLVL.

The chain uses TRBV28 and TRBJ2-7; D might be TRBD2 (5 bases). V lost 3 bases and J 2 bases, leaving 14 bases between the germline ends. The germline V gene has CDR1 MDHEN and CDR2 SYDVKM. There are 15 residues in the CDR3. The CDR3 sequence: CASSLDSPGAYEQYF. In nucleotides, the CDR3 is TGTGCCAGCAGTTTGGACTCCCCTGGAGCCTACGAGCAGTACTTC.

The chain employs TRBV4-3 and TRBJ2-2; the match to TRBD2 covers 10 bases. V lost 0 bases and J lost 3; bases outside the gene matches: 4. From germline, CDR1 is LGHNA and CDR2 YSLEER. This CDR3 has 17 residues. The CDR3 reads CASSQERTSGDTGELFF. Written as DNA, the CDR3 is TGCGCCAGCAGCCAAGAAAGGACTAGCGGAGACACCGGGGAGCTGTTTTTT.

The chain couples TRBV7-2 to TRBJ2-3; TRBD2 agrees at 8 bases. J gave up 5 bases and V 2 bases, and 6 bases lay outside the gene matches. Germline CDR1 reads SGHTA; CDR2 reads FQGNSA. CDR3 size: 15 residues. The CDR3 coding sequence is TGTGCCAGCAGCTTACTGGGCGGGAGGATAGATACGCAGTATTTT. Encoded protein: CASSLLGGRIDTQYF. The entire variable domain, with the rest obtained from reference TRBV7-2 and TRBJ2-3, is as follows: GAGVSQSPSNKVTEKGKDVELRCDPISGHTALYWYRQSLGQGLEFLIYFQGNSAPDKSGLPSDRFSAERTGGSVSTLTIQRTQQEDSAVYLCASSLLGGRIDTQYFGPGTRLTVL.

This clone was picked up one time. The CDR3 nucleotides are TGTGCCAGCAGTCCCCCAGGGACCCAGCCCCAGCATTTT. Its translation is CASSPPGTQPQHF. This chain links TRBV25-1 with TRBJ1-5, with D possibly TRBD1 on 5 matching bases. The germline V and J ends were trimmed by 5 bases and 7 bases, with 12 bases remaining between them. The CDR3 is 13 residues long. Germline V lookup: CDR1 MGHDK, CDR2 SYGVNS.

The CDR3: CASSISAEAFF. CDR3 in DNA: TGTGCCAGTAGTATAAGCGCTGAAGCTTTCTTT. V gene TRBV19 combines with J gene TRBJ1-1; D is unclear. There are 11 residues in the CDR3. With 2 bases removed from V and 6 bases from J, the gap between germline ends came to 4 bases. Per the germline V gene, CDR1 is LNHDA and CDR2 is SQIVND (reference sequence).

The chain carries TRBV5-8 and TRBJ1-5, with TRBD1 matching over 8 bases. The CDR3 covers 18 residues. Germline lookup yields CDR1 SGHTS and CDR2 YDEGEE. Trimming at V came to 4 bases and at J to 3 bases, leaving 15 bases not matched to a gene. The CDR3 nucleotides read TGTGCCAGCAGCAGTTGGGGCCTCGGGACAGGAGACAATCAGCCCCAGCATTTT. It is translated as CASSSWGLGTGDNQPQHF.

V and J are TRBV7-8 and TRBJ1-6, with no clear D. The CDR3 extends over 16 amino acids. V was cut by 5 bases and J by 0 bases, with 11 bases left in between. Germline V lookup: CDR1 SGHVS, CDR2 FQNEAQ. The CDR3 is CASSLFLDSYNSPLHF. The CDR3 nucleotides are TGTGCCAGCAGCCTTTTTTTGGACTCCTATAATTCACCCCTCCACTTT.

The gene calls are TRBV7-2 and TRBJ2-1, with 12 positions matching TRBD2. The CDR3 covers 15 residues. Germline CDR1 SGHTA, CDR2 FQGNSA. V was clipped by 4 bases and J by 7 bases; unmatched bases: 5. The CDR3 nucleotides read TGTGCCAGCAGCTCTCTAGCGGGGGGGCGGAATGAGCAGTTCTTC. Its protein is CASSSLAGGRNEQFF.

The chain carries TRBV7-8 and TRBJ1-1; unclear D gene. Germline V lookup: CDR1 SGHVS, CDR2 FQNEAQ. This CDR3 is built from 11 residues. V was clipped by 2 bases and J by 7 bases, with 5 bases between them. The CDR3 protein is CASSLKGEAFF. The CDR3 bases are TGTGCCAGCAGCTTAAAAGGTGAAGCTTTCTTT.

The chain employs TRBV19 and TRBJ1-5, with D possibly matching TRBD1 (6 bases). The ends were cut back, 4 bases at V and 7 bases at J, with 14 bases in the middle. CDR3 size: 14 residues. Germline-derived CDR1 and CDR2 are LNHDA and SQIVND (reference sequence). The CDR3 region has the DNA TGTGCCAGTAGTAGAACAGGGAAAGGGCAGCCCCAGCATTTT. Amino acids: CASSRTGKGQPQHF.

Only a few counts were recorded for this clone. The V and J genes are TRBV19 and TRBJ2-2, with D perhaps TRBD1 (6 bases). The CDR3 runs to 13 residues. The V end lost 5 bases, the J end lost 6 bases, and 10 bases lay between the germline ends. Per germline, CDR1 LNHDA and CDR2 SQIVND (reference sequence). The CDR3 reads CASSFTGPGELFF. The CDR3, as DNA: TGTGCCAGTAGTTTTACAGGGCCCGGGGAGCTGTTTTTT. The complete variable domain, with remaining parts taken from reference TRBV19 and TRBJ2-2, reads DGGITQSPKYLFRKEGQNVTLSCEQNLNHDAMYWYRQDPGQGLRLIYYSQIVNDFQKGDIAEGYSVSREKKESFPLTVTSAQKNPTAFYLCASSFTGPGELFFGEGSRLTVL.

The chain recombines TRBV4-2 with TRBJ2-3; possibly TRBD1 for D (5 bases). Germline CDR1 LGHNA, CDR2 YNFKEQ. The V end was cut by 0 bases, the J end by 3 bases, with 10 bases between. CDR3 length equals 15 residues. CDR3 DNA: TGTGCCAGCAGCCAAGAGGCCAGGGCGACAGATACGCAGTATTTT. This sequence encodes CASSQEARATDTQYF.

The J gene is TRBJ1-1, the V gene TRBV5-1, with 7 bases fitting TRBD1. There are 16 residues in the CDR3. Trimming cost V 1 base and J 1 base; bases outside gene matches: 7. In germline, CDR1 is SGHRS, CDR2 YFSETQ. As DNA, the CDR3 is TGCGCCAGCAGCTTGAGTAGGGGGCAGCGGAACACTGAAGCTTTCTTT. Translation: CASSLSRGQRNTEAFF.